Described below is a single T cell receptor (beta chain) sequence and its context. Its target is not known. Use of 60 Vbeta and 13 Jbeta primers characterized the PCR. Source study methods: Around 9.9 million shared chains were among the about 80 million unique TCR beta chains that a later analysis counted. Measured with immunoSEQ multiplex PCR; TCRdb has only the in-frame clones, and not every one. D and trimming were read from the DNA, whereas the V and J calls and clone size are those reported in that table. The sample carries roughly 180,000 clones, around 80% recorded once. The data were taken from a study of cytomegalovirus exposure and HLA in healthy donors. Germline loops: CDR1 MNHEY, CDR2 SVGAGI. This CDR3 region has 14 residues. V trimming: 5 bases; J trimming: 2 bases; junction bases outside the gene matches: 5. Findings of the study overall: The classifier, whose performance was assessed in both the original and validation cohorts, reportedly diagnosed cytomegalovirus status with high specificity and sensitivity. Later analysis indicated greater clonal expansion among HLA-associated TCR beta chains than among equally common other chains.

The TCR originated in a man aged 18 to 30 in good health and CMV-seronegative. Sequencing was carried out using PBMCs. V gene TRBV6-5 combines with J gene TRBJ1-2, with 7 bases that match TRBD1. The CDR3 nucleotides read TGTGCCAGCAGTCAACTGACAGGGAACTATGGCTACACCTTC. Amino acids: CASSQLTGNYGYTF.